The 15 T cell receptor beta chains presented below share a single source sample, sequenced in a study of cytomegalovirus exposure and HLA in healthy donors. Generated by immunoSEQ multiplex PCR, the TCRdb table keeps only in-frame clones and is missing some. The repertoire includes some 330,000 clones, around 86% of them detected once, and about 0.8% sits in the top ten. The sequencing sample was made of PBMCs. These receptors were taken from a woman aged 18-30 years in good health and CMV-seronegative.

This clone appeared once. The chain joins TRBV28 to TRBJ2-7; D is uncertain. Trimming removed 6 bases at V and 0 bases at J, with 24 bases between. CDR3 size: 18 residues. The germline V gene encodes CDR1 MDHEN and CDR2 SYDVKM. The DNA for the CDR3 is TGTGCCAGCAGCTCGATCCCCCCTATGGCGGAAAGCTCCTACGAGCAGTACTTC. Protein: CASSSIPPMAESSYEQYF.

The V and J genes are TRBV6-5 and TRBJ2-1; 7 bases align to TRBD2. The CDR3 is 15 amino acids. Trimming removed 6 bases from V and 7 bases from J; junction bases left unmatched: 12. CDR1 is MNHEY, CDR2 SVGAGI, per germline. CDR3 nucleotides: TGTGCCAGCAGGGTACATGATGGGAGGGCGAATGAGCAGTTCTTC. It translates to CASRVHDGRANEQFF.

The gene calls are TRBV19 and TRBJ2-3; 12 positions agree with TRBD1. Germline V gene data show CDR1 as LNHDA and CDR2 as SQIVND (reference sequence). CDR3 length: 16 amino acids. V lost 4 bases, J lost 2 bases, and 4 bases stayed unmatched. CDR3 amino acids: CASSRGTGGATDTQYF. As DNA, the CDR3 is TGTGCCAGTAGTAGGGGGACAGGGGGCGCCACAGATACGCAGTATTTT.

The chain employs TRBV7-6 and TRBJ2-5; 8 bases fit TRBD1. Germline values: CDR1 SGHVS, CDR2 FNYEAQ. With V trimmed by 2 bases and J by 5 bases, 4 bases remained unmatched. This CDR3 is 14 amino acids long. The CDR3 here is CASSLFQGAETQYF. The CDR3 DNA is TGTGCCAGCAGCTTATTTCAGGGGGCGGAGACCCAGTACTTC.

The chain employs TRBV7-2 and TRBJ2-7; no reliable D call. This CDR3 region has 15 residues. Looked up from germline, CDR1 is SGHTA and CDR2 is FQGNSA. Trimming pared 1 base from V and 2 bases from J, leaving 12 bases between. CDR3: CASSLVGGPAYEQYF. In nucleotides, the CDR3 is TGTGCCAGCAGCTTAGTTGGCGGCCCAGCCTACGAGCAGTACTTC.

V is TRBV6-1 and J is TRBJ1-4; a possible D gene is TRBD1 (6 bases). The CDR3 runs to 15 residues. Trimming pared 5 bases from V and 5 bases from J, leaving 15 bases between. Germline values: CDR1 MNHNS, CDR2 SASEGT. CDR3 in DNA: TGTGCCAGCAGTCCATCGACAGGAGTCAATGAAAAACTGTTTTTT. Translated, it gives CASSPSTGVNEKLFF.

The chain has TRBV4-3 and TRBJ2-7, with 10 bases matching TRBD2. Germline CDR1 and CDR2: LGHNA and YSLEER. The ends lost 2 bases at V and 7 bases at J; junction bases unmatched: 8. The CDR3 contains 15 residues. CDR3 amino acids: CASSQRTSGILEQYF. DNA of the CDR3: TGCGCCAGCAGCCAACGAACTAGCGGGATTCTAGAGCAGTACTTC.

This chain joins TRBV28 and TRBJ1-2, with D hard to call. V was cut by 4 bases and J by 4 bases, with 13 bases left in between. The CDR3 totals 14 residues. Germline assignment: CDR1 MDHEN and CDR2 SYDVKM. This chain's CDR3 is CASSSVGGSYGYTF. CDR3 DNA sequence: TGTGCCAGCAGTTCGGTGGGAGGTAGCTATGGCTACACCTTC.

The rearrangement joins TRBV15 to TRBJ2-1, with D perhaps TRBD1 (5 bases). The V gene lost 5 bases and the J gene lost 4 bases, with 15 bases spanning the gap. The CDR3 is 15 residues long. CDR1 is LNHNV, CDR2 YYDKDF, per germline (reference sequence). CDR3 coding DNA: TGTGCCACCAGCCTCCAGGGCTCGATTTACAATGAGCAGTTCTTC. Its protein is CATSLQGSIYNEQFF.

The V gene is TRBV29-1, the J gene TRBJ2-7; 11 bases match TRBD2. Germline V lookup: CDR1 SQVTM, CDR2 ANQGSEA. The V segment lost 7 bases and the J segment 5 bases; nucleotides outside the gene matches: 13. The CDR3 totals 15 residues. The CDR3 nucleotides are TGCAGCGGATCCAACCGGCTAGCGGGAGGTAACGAGCAGTACTTC. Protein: CSGSNRLAGGNEQYF.

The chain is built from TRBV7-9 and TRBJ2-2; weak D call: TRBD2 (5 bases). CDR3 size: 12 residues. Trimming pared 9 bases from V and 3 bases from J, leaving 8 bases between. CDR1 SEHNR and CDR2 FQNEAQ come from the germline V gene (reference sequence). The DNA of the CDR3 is TGTGCCAGGCAGAGGGACACCGGGGAGCTGTTTTTT. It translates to CARQRDTGELFF.

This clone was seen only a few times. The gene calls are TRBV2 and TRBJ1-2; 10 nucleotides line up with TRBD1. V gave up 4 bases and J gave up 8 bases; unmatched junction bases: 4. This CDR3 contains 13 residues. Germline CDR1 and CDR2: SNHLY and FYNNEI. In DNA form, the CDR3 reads TGTGCCAGCAGTGGGGGGACAGGGGAAGGCTACACCTTC. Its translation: CASSGGTGEGYTF.

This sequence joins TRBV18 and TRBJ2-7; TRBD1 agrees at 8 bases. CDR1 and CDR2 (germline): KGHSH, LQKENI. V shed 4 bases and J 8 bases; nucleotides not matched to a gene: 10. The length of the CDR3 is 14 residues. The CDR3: CASSRAEQGEKQYF. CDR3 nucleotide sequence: TGTGCCAGCTCACGTGCAGAACAGGGGGAAAAGCAGTACTTC.

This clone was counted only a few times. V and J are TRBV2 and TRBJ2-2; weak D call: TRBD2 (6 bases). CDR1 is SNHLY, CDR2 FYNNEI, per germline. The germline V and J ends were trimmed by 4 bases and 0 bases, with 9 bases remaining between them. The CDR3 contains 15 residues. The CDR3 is CASSGRDTNTGELFF. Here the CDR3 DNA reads TGTGCCAGCAGTGGGCGGGATACGAACACCGGGGAGCTGTTTTTT.

The DNA of the CDR3 is TGTGCCAGCAGCCCGGGGGGAGCGGGAGCCTCCTACGAGCAGTACTTC. Protein: CASSPGGAGASYEQYF. The chain joins TRBV7-3 to TRBJ2-7; TRBD2 agrees at 8 bases. CDR1 is SGHTA and CDR2 is FQGTGA in the germline V gene. V lost 5 bases, J lost 0 bases, and 9 bases stayed unmatched. This CDR3 is built from 16 residues.